Each of the 6 T cell receptor beta chains below was sequenced from the same sample in a study of shared clonotypes between healthy human individuals. The repertoire was sequenced with immunoSEQ multiplex PCR; TCRdb's copy has only in-frame clones and lacks some. The sample lists approximately 330,000 clones, around 67% seen once, with about 9.4% in the top ten. The sequenced material came from memory CD4+ T cells sorted from blood. The sample's subset: CD45RA-negative fraction. All receptors derive from a man under 40 in good health.

V and J are TRBV10-3 and TRBJ2-2; 9 nucleotides align to TRBD2. V dropped 4 bases and J dropped 4; count of bases not matched to a gene: 4. Germline assignment: CDR1 ENHRY and CDR2 SYGVKD. The CDR3 extends over 15 amino acids. DNA for the CDR3: TGTGCCATCAGTGCTGGGACTAGCTCCACCGGGGAGCTGTTTTTT. Amino acids: CAISAGTSSTGELFF.

This clone was recorded only once. This CDR3 is CASSPRQGFSPLHF. CDR3 nucleotides: TGTGCCAGCTCACCACGACAGGGGTTCTCACCCCTCCACTTT. The V gene is TRBV18, the J gene TRBJ1-6, with 8 bases matching TRBD1. Germline values: CDR1 KGHSH, CDR2 LQKENI. Trimming removed 1 base from V and 10 bases from J; junction bases left unmatched: 3. The CDR3 is 14 amino acids. The variable domain in full, completed from reference TRBV18 and TRBJ1-6, reads NAGVMQNPRHLVRRRGQEARLRCSPMKGHSHVYWYRQLPEEGLKFMVYLQKENIIDESGMPKERFSAEFPKEGPSILRIQQVVRGDSAAYFCASSPRQGFSPLHFGNGTRLTVT.

This clone was detected once. V gene TRBV7-9 combines with J gene TRBJ2-3; D might be TRBD1 or TRBD2, each matching 5 bases. Per the germline V gene, CDR1 is SEHNR and CDR2 is FQNEAQ (reference sequence). There are 14 residues in the CDR3. Trimming cost V 5 bases and J 1 base, with 10 bases left between them. The CDR3 nucleotides read TGTGCCAGCAGCCGGGACCTCCGCACAGATACGCAGTATTTT. Translated: CASSRDLRTDTQYF.

J is TRBJ2-1 and V is TRBV10-1; tentatively, D is TRBD1 (7 bases). Deletions cut 2 bases from V and 1 base from J, with 9 bases between. Germline V CDR1 and CDR2: WNHNN, SYGVQD (reference sequence). The CDR3 length is 15 residues. This CDR3 reads CASSEAGGSYNEQFF. The CDR3, as DNA: TGCGCCAGCAGTGAGGCAGGGGGGTCCTACAATGAGCAGTTCTTC.

To note about this clone: Other DNA sequences in this sample translate to the same CDR3. The chain has TRBV7-2 and TRBJ1-2; tentatively, D is TRBD1 (6 bases). V lost 2 bases and J 4 bases, leaving 8 bases between the germline ends. The CDR3 extends over 13 amino acids. Germline CDR1 and CDR2: SGHTA and FQGNSA. The CDR3 loop is CASSLQGSYGYTF. In nucleotides, the CDR3 is TGTGCCAGCAGCTTACAGGGGAGCTATGGCTACACCTTC.

This clone came up a few times. This chain links TRBV18 with TRBJ2-2, with D perhaps assigned TRBD1 or TRBD2 (5 bases each). The CDR3 runs to 19 residues. Trimming left V 3 bases short and J 3 bases short, with 23 bases between. Per the germline V gene, CDR1 is KGHSH and CDR2 is LQKENI. CDR3 in amino acids: CASSPRRSRDQTYTGELFF. The CDR3 region has the DNA TGTGCCAGCTCACCGCGCCGCTCCCGGGACCAGACTTACACCGGGGAGCTGTTTTTT.